The clone carrying this T cell receptor (beta chain) came up a few times. CDR1 is MNHEY, CDR2 SVGAGI, per germline. This CDR3 has 14 residues. V dropped 3 bases and J dropped 6; count of bases not matched to a gene: 7. PCR was performed using 60 Vbeta and 13 Jbeta primers. Clones were read by immunoSEQ multiplex PCR, and TCRdb kept only the in-frame ones, dropping some. Of roughly 230,000 clones listed, 70% to 90% were seen once; the top ten hold 0.2% to 0.3%. The record originates from a study of cytomegalovirus exposure and HLA in healthy donors. The rearrangement uses TRBV6-5 and TRBJ2-7; 8 bases fit TRBD1. The sequence came from a girl aged 2-10 years in good health and CMV-seronegative. What was sequenced was PBMCs. The CDR3 protein is CASSYTGDRGEQYF. The CDR3 nucleotides read TGTGCCAGCAGTTATACGGGAGACAGGGGCGAGCAGTACTTC.